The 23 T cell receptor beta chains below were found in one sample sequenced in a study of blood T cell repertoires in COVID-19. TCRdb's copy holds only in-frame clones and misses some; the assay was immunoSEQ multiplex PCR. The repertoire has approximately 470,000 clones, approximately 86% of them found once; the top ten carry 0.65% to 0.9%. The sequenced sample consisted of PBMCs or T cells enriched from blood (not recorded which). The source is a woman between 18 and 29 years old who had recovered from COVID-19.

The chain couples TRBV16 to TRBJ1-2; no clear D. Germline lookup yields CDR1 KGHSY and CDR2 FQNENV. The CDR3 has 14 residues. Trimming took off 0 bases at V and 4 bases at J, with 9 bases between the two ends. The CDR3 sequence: CASSQSPDIYGYTF. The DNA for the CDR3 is TGTGCCAGCAGCCAATCCCCAGACATCTATGGCTACACCTTC. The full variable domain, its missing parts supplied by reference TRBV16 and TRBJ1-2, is GEEVAQTPKHLVRGEGQKAKLYCAPIKGHSYVFWYQQVLKNEFKFLISFQNENVFDETGMPKERFSAKCLPNSPCSLEIQATKLEDSAVYFCASSQSPDIYGYTFGSGTRLTVV.

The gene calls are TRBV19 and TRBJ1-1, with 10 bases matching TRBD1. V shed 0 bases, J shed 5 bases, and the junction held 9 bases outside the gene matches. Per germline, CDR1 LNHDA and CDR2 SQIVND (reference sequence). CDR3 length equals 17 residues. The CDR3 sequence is CASSIDGTGAGGTEAFF. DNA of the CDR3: TGTGCCAGTAGTATAGATGGGACAGGGGCCGGGGGGACTGAAGCTTTCTTT.

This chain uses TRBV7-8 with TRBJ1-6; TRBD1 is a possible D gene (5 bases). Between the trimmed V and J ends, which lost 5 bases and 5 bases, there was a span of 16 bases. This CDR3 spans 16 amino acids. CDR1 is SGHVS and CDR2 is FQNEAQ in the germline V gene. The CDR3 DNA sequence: TGTGCCAGCAGCCCCCTCCGGACAACTAATAATTCACCCCTCCACTTT. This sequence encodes CASSPLRTTNNSPLHF.

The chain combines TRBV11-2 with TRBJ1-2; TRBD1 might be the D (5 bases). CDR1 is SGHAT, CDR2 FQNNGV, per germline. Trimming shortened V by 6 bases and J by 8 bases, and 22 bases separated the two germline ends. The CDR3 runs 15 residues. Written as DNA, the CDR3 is TGTGCCAGCAGTTTCGGTTACGGGGGAAGGGAAGGCTACACCTTC. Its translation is CASSFGYGGREGYTF.

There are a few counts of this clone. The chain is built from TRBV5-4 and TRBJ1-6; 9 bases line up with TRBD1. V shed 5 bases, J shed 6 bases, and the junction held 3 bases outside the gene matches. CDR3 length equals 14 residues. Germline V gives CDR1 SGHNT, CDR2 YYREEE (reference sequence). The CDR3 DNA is TGTGCCAGCAGTGGGGGACAGGGTAATTCACCCCTCCACTTT. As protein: CASSGGQGNSPLHF.

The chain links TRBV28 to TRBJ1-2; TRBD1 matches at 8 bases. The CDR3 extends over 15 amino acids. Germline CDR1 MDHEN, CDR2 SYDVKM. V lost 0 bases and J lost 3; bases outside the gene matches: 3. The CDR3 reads CASSLWAGGDYGYTF. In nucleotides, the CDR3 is TGTGCCAGCAGTTTATGGGCAGGGGGCGACTATGGCTACACCTTC.

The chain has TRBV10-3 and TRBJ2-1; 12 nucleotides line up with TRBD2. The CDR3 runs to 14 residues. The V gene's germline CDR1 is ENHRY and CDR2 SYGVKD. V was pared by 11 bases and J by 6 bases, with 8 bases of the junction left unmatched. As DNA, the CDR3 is TGTGCCTCCGAGGCTAGCGGGGGGGCCAATGAGCAGTTCTTC. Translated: CASEASGGANEQFF.

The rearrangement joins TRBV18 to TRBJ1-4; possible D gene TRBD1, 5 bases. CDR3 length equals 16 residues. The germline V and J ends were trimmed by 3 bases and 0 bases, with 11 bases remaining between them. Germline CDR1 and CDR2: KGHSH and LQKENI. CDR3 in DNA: TGTGCCAGCTCACCCCTTAGGGGTGCAACTAATGAAAAACTGTTTTTT. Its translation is CASSPLRGATNEKLFF.

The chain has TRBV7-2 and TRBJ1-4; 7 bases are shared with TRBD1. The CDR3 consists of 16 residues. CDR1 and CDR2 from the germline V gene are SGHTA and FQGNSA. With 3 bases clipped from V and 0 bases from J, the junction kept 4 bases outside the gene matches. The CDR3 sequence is CASSLGTVATNEKLFF. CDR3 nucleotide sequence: TGTGCCAGCAGCTTGGGGACAGTTGCAACTAATGAAAAACTGTTTTTT.

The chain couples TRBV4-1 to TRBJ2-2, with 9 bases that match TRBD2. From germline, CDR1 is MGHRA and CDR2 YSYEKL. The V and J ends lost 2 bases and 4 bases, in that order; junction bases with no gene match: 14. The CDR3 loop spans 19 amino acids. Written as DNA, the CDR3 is TGCGCCAGCAGCCAAATACCCGGGACTAGCACCTCGAGCACCGGGGAGCTGTTTTTT. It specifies CASSQIPGTSTSSTGELFF.

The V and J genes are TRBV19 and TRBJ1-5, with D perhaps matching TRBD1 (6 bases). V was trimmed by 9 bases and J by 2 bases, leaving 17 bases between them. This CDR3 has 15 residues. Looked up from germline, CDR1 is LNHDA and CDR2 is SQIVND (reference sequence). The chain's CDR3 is CASKGGLDGNQPQHF. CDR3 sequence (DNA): TGTGCCAGCAAGGGGGGGCTGGATGGCAATCAGCCCCAGCATTTT.

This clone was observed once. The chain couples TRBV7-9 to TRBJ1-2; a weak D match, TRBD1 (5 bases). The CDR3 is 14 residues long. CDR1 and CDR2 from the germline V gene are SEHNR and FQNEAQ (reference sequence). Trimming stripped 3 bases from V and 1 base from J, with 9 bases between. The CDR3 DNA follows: TGTGCCAGCAGCTTCATCAGGGATAACTATGGCTACACCTTC. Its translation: CASSFIRDNYGYTF.

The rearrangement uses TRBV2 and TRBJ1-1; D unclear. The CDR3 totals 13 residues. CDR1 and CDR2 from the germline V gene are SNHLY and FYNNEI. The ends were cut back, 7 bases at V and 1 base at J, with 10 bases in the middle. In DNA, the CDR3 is TGTGCCAGCACCTGGCACCCGAACACTGAAGCTTTCTTT. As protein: CASTWHPNTEAFF.

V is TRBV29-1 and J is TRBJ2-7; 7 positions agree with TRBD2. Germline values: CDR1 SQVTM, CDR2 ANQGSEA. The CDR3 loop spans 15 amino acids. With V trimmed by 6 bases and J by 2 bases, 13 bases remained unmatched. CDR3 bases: TGCAGCGTAATCCACCCTAGCGGTGCAGCCTACGAGCAGTACTTC. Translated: CSVIHPSGAAYEQYF.

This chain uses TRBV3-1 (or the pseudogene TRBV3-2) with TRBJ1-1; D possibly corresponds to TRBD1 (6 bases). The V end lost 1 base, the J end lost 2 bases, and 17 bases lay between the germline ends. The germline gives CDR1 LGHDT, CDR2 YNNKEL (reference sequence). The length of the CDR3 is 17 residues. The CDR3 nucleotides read TGTGCCAGCAGCCAAGGGGCACGAAAACAGGGTAACACTGAAGCTTTCTTT. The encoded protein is CASSQGARKQGNTEAFF.

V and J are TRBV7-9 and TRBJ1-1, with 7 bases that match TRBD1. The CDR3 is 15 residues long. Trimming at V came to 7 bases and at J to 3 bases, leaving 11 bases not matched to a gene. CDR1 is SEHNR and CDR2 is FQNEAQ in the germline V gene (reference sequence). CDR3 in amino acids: CASTSTGAPDTEAFF. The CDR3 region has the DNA TGTGCCAGCACAAGTACAGGGGCCCCGGACACTGAAGCTTTCTTT.

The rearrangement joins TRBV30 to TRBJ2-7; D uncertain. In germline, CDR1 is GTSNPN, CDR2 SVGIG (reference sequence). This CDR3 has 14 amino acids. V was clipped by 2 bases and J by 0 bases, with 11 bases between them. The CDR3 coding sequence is TGTGCCTGGAGTCGCACCTATAGCTCCTACGAGCAGTACTTC. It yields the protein CAWSRTYSSYEQYF.

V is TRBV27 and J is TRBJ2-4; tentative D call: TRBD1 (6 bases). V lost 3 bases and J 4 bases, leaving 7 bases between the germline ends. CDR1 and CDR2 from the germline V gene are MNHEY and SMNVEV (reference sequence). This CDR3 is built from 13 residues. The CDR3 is CASSFGQKNIQYF. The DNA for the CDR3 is TGTGCCAGCAGTTTTGGACAGAAAAACATTCAGTACTTC.

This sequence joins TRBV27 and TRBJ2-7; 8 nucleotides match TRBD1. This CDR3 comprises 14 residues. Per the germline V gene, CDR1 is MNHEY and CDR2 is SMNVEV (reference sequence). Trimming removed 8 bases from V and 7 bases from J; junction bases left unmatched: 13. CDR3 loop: CASRPGTGPKEQYF. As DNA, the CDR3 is TGTGCCAGCCGTCCCGGGACAGGTCCTAAAGAGCAGTACTTC.

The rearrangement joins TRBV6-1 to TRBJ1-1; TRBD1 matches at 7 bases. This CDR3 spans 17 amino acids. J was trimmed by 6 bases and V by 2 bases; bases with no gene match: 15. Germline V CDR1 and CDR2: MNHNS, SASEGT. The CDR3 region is CASSEQPGLTGVAEAFF. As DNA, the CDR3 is TGTGCCAGCAGTGAACAACCGGGATTAACAGGGGTGGCTGAAGCTTTCTTT.

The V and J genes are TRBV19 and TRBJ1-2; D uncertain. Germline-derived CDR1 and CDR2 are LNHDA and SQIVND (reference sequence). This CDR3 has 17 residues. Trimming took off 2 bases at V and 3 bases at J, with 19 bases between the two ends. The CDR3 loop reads CASSIFLPRQADYGYTF. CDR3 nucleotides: TGTGCCAGTAGTATATTCCTCCCGAGACAAGCTGACTATGGCTACACCTTC.

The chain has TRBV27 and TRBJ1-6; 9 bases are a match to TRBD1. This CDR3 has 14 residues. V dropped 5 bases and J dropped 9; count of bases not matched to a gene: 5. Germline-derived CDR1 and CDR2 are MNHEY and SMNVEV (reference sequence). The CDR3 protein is CASSLGQGSSPLHF. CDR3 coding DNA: TGTGCCAGCAGTCTCGGACAGGGGAGTTCACCCCTCCACTTT.

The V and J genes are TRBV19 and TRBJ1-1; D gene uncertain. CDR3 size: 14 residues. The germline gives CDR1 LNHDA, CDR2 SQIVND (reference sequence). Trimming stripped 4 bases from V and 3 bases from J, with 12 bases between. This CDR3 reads CASSNGVSHTEAFF. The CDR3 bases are TGTGCCAGTAGTAACGGGGTATCACACACTGAAGCTTTCTTT.